This TCR beta chain was recovered during a study of TIL therapy for anti-PD-1-resistant metastatic lung cancer (dated by TCRdb to 2020 to 2022). About the study as a whole: Before any PD-1/PD-L1 blockade was given, tumors were harvested, nivolumab was then administered, and patients who progressed went on to receive lymphodepletion, an infusion of expanded TIL, and IL-2. A median non-synonymous tumor mutation burden of more than 1.2 mutations per megabase was determined across the cohort by whole-exome sequencing. Enrolled patients had a median age of around 58 years (range 38-75) and a median tumor PD-L1 proportion score of approximately 6%. Clonotypes were tracked across tumor, expanded TIL product and serial blood samples by T cell receptor beta sequencing of tumor and peripheral blood. The cohort was predominantly lung adenocarcinoma, with a few EGFR-mutant and two ALK-rearranged tumors, and half of patients were current or former smokers.

CDR1 LNHNV and CDR2 YYDKDF are derived from the germline V gene (reference sequence). Measured from the cysteine to the phenylalanine, the CDR3 is 15 residues long. Only the CDR3 part of the read is kept: 45 bases, read in frame from the first base. Germline trimming: 4 bases from V, 4 bases from J; junction bases outside gene matches: 5. The time point label corresponds to: pre-treatment sample, taken before nivolumab and TIL therapy. Adults with stage 4 NSCLC were enrolled from October 2017 to January 2020 in a dual-center phase I trial. Samples were obtained from a single-arm, open-label phase I trial in which tumor-infiltrating lymphocyte therapy with nivolumab was evaluated in advanced non-small cell lung cancer. Blood mononuclear cells from EDTA tubes were separated on a Ficoll gradient and snap-frozen as pellets, and DNA was extracted from the cells using a Qiagen mini-prep kit. The full study reports these points: Infused TIL clonotypes partially replaced the baseline peripheral repertoire then decayed over months, with no apparent association between persistence and response. The study protocol defined all tumor marker inferences as exploratory. Because the cohort was highly selected, with more treatment-naive, never-smoker and oncogene-addicted patients than is typical, generalizability is limited.

TCR beta CDR3 regions were amplified from genomic DNA with the immunoSEQ v3 hsTCRB kit using bias-controlled multiplex PCR. The TCR libraries were sequenced on an Illumina NextSeq 500 to approximately 2.1 million read pairs for survey level or about 4.5-6 million read pairs for deep level. Processing in the source paper ran as follows. V, D and J genes were assigned, non-productive sequences were removed, and clonality was reported by immunoSEQ Analyzer software. Repertoires were compared by productive Simpson clonality and by the Morisita overlap index of productive TRB rearrangements between infused TIL and blood. The absolute count of a clonotype in blood was estimated by multiplying the lymphocyte count by the CD3+ fraction and by the productive frequency of the clone. TCRdb took this table from immuneACCESS and kept in-frame rearrangements with V and J called. Such tables lack part of the clones; where checked against another copy, unresolved V genes explain under half of the gap, and the rest is unexplained. From that table come the V and J calls and clone size; the DNA was used to work out D and trimming. A total of some 57,000 clones appear in this sample, about nine tenths of them only once. The top ten clonotypes cover 2.5% to 3% of the sample.

On this clone: The clone's antigen remains unknown. It has no much larger one-base neighbor in the sample; base qualities were not kept.

Sequencing used blood, obtained at baseline. The rearranged chain carries TRBV15 and TRBJ1-2; 11 of the junction bases match TRBD1. The TCR comes from a person aged 25 to 85 with non-small cell lung cancer. The CDR3 is CATSIAGTGGYGYTF. The DNA sequence is as follows: TGTGCCACCAGCATAGCCGGGACAGGGGGCTATGGCTACACCTTC.